Sequencing of this TCR beta chain was carried out in a study of PD-1 blockade in classical Hodgkin lymphoma. Across the study: The patients were dosed with nivolumab 3 mg/kg, infused intravenously every 2 weeks. Study outcomes and limitations: Reported baseline diversity: healthy donors highest, relapsed/refractory patients lowest. Prior to therapy, complete responders displayed diversity much like that of newly diagnosed patients.

This clone was observed a single time. Its antigen is undetermined. The CDR3 covers 16 residues. Per germline, CDR1 KGHSH and CDR2 LQKENI. Unmatched junction bases numbered 5, after V lost 4 bases and J lost 4 bases. Each patient's relapse followed autologous stem cell transplantation, and brentuximab vedotin exposure varied. Clones were sequenced by immunoSEQ multiplex PCR, and TCRdb holds only the in-frame ones, with some missing. The sample yields 20,000 to 30,000 clones, more than 60% seen once. The specimen was peripheral blood mononuclear cells (PBMCs), collected before the second cycle of nivolumab. J is TRBJ2-1 and V is TRBV18, with TRBD2 matching 12 bases. This clonotype originated in a human donor with classical Hodgkin lymphoma. CDR3 sequence reads: CASSHSGLAGYNEQFF. The CDR3 bases are TGTGCCAGCTCACATTCCGGACTAGCGGGGTACAATGAGCAGTTCTTC. The full variable domain, in which reference TRBV18 and TRBJ2-1 provide the parts outside the CDR3, is NAGVMQNPRHLVRRRGQEARLRCSPMKGHSHVYWYRQLPEEGLKFMVYLQKENIIDESGMPKERFSAEFPKEGPSILRIQQVVRGDSAAYFCASSHSGLAGYNEQFFGPGTRLTVL.